This TCR beta chain was obtained from a study of T cell changes during pregnancy in multiple sclerosis. The table came from immunoSEQ multiplex PCR; TCRdb's copy has only in-frame clones and leaves some out. The sample shows around 8,400 clones, around 86% of them seen only once. Germline-derived CDR1 and CDR2 are LGHNA and YNFKEQ. The CDR3 is 17 residues long. The J segment lost 2 bases and the V segment lost 3 bases, leaving 12 bases of the junction unmatched. The sample here was CD8+ T cells from peripheral blood mononuclear cells, taken in the first trimester of pregnancy. The rearrangement joins TRBV4-2 to TRBJ2-5; TRBD1 agrees at 7 bases. This receptor was taken from a female donor in good health, enrolled as a control in a pregnancy study. The CDR3 protein is CASSHPPTGPIQETQYF. The CDR3 nucleotides read TGTGCCAGCAGCCATCCCCCGACAGGGCCAATTCAAGAGACCCAGTACTTC.